This T cell receptor beta chain was retrieved from a study of cytomegalovirus exposure and HLA in healthy donors. Study observations and caveats: A later examination showed that TCR association rates differed by HLA locus, with DRB1 most and HLA-C fewest. In a later analysis, HLA-associated TCR beta chains were more clonally expanded than equally common others. Presence/absence analyses took donor sequencing depth as roughly uniform.

Trimming shortened V by 3 bases and J by 1 base, and 9 bases separated the two germline ends. From germline, CDR1 is MNHEY and CDR2 SVGAGI. The CDR3 extends over 14 amino acids. Sampled while nominally healthy, donors likely had unrecorded immune exposures. Primers: 60 Vbeta forward and 13 Jbeta reverse. Sequenced by immunoSEQ multiplex PCR; TCRdb stores in-frame clones only, minus some. Among roughly 160,000 clones listed, approximately 72% were seen once. Points on this clone: As yet, its antigen is unknown.

This receptor was taken from a female donor in good health and CMV-seronegative. The gene calls are TRBV6-5 and TRBJ1-1; D not resolved. The sample taken for sequencing was PBMCs. The CDR3 region has the DNA TGTGCCAGCAGTTATCAGGCGGGGAACACTGAAGCTTTCTTT. The encoded protein is CASSYQAGNTEAFF.